This T cell receptor beta chain was obtained from a study of CD8 T cells in Susac syndrome. The germline gives CDR1 SGHTA, CDR2 FQGNSA. V gave up 1 base and J gave up 3 bases; unmatched junction bases: 5. The CDR3 covers 16 residues. The CD8+ and CD4+ T cells were negatively isolated, with the TEMRA cells enriched by FACS. Random hexamers primed reverse transcription of about 0.5 to 1 ug RNA. A single record per CDR3 protein comes from TCRdb applying MiXCR to the immunoSEQ multiplex PCR reads. The table shows tens of thousands of distinct CDR3 sequences, with about 96% occurring only once. V is TRBV7-2 and J is TRBJ2-3; 9 bases are shared with TRBD1. Sequencing used CD8+ T cells from PBMCs. This sequence was found in a human donor with Susac syndrome. CDR3 region: CASSLGEGQGTDTQYF. The CDR3 coding sequence is TGTGCCAGCAGCTTAGGGGAAGGACAGGGGACAGATACGCAGTATTTT.